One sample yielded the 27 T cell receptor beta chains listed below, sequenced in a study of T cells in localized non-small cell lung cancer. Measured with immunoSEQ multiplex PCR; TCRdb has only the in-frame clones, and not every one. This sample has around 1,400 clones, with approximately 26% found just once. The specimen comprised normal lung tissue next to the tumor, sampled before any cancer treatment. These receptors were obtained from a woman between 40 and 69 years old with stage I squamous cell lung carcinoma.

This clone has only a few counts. For the CDR3, the DNA is TGTGCCGTTGGGACTAGCGGCACTGGCGAGCAGTACTTC. Protein product: CAVGTSGTGEQYF. The rearrangement links TRBV28 to TRBJ2-7, with TRBD2 matching over 11 bases. V shed 11 bases, J shed 6 bases, and the junction held 9 bases outside the gene matches. Germline-derived CDR1 and CDR2 are MDHEN and SYDVKM. The CDR3 is made up of 13 amino acids.

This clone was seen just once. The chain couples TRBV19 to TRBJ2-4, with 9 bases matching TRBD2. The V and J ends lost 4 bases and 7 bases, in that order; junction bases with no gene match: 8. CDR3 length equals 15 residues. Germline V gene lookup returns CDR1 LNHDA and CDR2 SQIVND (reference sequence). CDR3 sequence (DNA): TGTGCCAGTAGTACGTCTAGCGGGGCAGGGAACATTCAGTACTTC. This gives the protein CASSTSSGAGNIQYF.

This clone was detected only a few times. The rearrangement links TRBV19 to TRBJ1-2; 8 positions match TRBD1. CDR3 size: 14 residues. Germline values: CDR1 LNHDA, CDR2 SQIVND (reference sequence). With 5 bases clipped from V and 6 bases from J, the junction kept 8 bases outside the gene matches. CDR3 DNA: TGTGCCAGTAGTGGGCAGGGGGCCTATCATGGCTACACCTTC. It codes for CASSGQGAYHGYTF.

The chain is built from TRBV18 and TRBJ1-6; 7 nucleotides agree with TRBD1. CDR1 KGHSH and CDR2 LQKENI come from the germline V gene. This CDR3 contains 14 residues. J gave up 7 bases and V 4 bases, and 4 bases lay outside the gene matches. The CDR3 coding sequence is TGTGCCAGCTCACGAGACAGGGACAATTCACCCCTCCACTTT. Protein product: CASSRDRDNSPLHF.

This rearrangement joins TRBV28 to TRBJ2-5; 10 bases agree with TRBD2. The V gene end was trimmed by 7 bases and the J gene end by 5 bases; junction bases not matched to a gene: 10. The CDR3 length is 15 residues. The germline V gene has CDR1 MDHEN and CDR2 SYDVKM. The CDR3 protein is CASTPSSGGRETQYF. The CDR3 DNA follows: TGTGCCAGCACCCCTTCTAGCGGGGGCAGGGAGACCCAGTACTTC.

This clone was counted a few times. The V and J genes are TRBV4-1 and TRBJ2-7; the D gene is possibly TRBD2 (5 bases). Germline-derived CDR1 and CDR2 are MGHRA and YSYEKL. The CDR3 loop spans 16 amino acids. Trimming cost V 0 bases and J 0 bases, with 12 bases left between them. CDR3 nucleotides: TGCGCCAGCAGCCAAGATCCCAGTCTAGCCTCCTACGAGCAGTACTTC. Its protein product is CASSQDPSLASYEQYF.

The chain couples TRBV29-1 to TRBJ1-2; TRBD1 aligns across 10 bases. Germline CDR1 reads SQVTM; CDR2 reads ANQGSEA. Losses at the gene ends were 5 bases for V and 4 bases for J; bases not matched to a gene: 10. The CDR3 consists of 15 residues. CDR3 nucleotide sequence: TGCAGCGTTAAACCGGGACAGGGGAGATTCTATGGCTACACCTTC. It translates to CSVKPGQGRFYGYTF. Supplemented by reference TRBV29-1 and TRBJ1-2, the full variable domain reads SAVISQKPSRDICQRGTSLTIQCQVDSQVTMMFWYRQQPGQSLTLIATANQGSEATYESGFVIDKFPISRPNLTFSTLTVSNMSPEDSSIYLCSVKPGQGRFYGYTFGSGTRLTVV.

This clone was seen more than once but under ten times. The CDR3 is CAWSVGQRNHEKLFF. CDR3 nucleotides: TGTGCCTGGAGTGTGGGACAGAGGAATCATGAAAAACTGTTTTTT. This rearrangement joins TRBV30 to TRBJ1-4; 7 positions match TRBD1. The junction had 7 bases not matched to a gene; V was cut back by 0 bases and J by 6 bases. The CDR3 length is 15 residues. The germline V gene encodes CDR1 GTSNPN and CDR2 SVGIG (reference sequence). Combining the CDR3 with reference TRBV30 and TRBJ1-4 gives the whole variable domain SQTIHQWPATLVQPVGSPLSLECTVEGTSNPNLYWYRQAAGRGLQLLFYSVGIGQISSEVPQNLSASRPQDRQFILSSKKLLLSDSGFYLCAWSVGQRNHEKLFFGSGTQLSVL.

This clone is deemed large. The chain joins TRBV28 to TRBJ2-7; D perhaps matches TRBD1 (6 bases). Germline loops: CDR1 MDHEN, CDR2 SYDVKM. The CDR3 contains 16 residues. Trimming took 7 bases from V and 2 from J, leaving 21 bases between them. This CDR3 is CASKIVGQTGPYEQYF. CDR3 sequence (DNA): TGTGCCAGCAAGATTGTTGGACAGACGGGTCCCTACGAGCAGTACTTC.

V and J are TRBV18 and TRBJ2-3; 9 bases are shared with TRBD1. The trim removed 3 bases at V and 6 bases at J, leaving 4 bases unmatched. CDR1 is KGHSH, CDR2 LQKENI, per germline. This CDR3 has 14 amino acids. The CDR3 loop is CASSPTGGHDTQYF. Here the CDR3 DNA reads TGTGCCAGCTCACCGACAGGGGGTCATGATACGCAGTATTTT.

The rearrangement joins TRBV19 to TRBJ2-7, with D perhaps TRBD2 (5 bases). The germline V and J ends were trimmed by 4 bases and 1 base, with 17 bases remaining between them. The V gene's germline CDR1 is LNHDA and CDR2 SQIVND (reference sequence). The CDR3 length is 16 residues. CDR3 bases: TGTGCCAGTAGTACCCGACCCGGGGTTAGATCCTACGAGCAGTACTTC. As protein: CASSTRPGVRSYEQYF. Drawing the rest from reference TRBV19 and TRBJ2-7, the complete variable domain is DGGITQSPKYLFRKEGQNVTLSCEQNLNHDAMYWYRQDPGQGLRLIYYSQIVNDFQKGDIAEGYSVSREKKESFPLTVTSAQKNPTAFYLCASSTRPGVRSYEQYFGPGTRLTVT.

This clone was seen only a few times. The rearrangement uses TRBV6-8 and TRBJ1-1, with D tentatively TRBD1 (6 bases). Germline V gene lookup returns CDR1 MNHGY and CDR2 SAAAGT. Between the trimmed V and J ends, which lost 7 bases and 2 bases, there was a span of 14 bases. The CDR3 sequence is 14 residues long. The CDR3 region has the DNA TGTGCCAGCAAAAGAACAGGGATTAACACTGAAGCTTTCTTT. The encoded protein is CASKRTGINTEAFF.

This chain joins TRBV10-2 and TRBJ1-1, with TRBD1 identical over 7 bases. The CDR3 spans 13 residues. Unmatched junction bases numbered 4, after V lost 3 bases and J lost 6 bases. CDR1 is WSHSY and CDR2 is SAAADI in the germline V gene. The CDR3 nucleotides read TGCGCCAGCAGTGATGACAGGGTGGCTGAAGCTTTCTTT. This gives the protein CASSDDRVAEAFF.

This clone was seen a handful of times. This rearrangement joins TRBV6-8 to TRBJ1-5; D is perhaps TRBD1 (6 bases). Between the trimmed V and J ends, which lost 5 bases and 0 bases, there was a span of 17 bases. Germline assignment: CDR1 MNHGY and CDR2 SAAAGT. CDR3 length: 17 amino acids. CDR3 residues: CASSRTAGVYSNQPQHF. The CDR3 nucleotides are TGTGCCAGCAGTCGAACAGCAGGGGTCTATAGCAATCAGCCCCAGCATTTT.

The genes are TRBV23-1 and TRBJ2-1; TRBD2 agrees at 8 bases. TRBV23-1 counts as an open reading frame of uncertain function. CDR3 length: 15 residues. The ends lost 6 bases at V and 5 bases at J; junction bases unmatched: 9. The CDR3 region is CASSPTSGSDNEQFF. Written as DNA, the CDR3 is TGCGCCAGCAGCCCTACTAGCGGAAGTGACAATGAGCAGTTCTTC.

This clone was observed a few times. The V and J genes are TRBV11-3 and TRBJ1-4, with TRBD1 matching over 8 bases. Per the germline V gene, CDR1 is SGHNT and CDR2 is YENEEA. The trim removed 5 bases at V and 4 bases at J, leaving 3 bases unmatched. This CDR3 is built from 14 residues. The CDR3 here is CASSTDRVNEKLFF. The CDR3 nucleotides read TGTGCCAGCAGCACGGACAGGGTTAATGAAAAACTGTTTTTT.

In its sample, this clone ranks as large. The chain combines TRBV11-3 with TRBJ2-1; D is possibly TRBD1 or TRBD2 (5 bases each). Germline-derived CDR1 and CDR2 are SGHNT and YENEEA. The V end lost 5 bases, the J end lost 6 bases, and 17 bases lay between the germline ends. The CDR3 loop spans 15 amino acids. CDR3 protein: CASSGTSGPFNEQFF. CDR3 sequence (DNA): TGTGCCAGCAGCGGAACGTCGGGACCTTTCAATGAGCAGTTCTTC.

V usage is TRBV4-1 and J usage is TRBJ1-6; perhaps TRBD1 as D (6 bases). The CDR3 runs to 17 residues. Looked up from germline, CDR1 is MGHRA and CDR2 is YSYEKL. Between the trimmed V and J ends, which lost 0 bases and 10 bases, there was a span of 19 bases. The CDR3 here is CASSQDGRGGAGSPLHF. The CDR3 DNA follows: TGCGCCAGCAGCCAAGATGGACGGGGGGGGGCTGGATCACCCCTCCACTTT.

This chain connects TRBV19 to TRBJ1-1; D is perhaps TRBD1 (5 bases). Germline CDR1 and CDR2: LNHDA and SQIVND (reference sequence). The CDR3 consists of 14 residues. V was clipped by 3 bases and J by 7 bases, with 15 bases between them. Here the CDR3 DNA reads TGTGCCAGTAGTATGAGGGGACTTAAAAATGAAGCTTTCTTT. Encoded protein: CASSMRGLKNEAFF.

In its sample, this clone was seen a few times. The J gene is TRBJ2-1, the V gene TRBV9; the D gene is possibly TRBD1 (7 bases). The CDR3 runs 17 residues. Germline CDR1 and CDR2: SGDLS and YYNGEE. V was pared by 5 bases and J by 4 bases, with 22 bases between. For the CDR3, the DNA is TGTGCCAGCAGACCTACCCAACTGGCGGGACAGTACAATGAGCAGTTCTTC. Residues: CASRPTQLAGQYNEQFF.

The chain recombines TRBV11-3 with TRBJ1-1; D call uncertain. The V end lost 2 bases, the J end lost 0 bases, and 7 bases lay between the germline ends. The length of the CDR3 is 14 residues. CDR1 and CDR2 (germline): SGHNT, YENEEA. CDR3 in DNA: TGTGCCAGCAGCTTAAACACATTGAACACTGAAGCTTTCTTT. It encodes CASSLNTLNTEAFF.

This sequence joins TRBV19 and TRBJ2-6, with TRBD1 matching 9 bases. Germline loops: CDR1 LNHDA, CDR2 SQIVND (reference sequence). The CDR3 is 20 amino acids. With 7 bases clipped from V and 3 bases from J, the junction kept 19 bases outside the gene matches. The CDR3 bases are TGTGCCAGTACCCCAACCCTCGGGACAGGGTTTTCTTTTGGGGCCAACGTCCTGACTTTC. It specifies CASTPTLGTGFSFGANVLTF.

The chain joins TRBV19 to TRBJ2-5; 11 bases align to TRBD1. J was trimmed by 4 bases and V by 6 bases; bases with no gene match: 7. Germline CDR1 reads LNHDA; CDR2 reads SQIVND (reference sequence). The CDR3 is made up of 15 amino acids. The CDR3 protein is CASSLRDRGSETQYF. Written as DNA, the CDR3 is TGTGCCAGTAGCCTCCGGGACAGGGGGTCAGAGACCCAGTACTTC. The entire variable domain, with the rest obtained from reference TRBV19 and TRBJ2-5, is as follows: DGGITQSPKYLFRKEGQNVTLSCEQNLNHDAMYWYRQDPGQGLRLIYYSQIVNDFQKGDIAEGYSVSREKKESFPLTVTSAQKNPTAFYLCASSLRDRGSETQYFGPGTRLLVL.

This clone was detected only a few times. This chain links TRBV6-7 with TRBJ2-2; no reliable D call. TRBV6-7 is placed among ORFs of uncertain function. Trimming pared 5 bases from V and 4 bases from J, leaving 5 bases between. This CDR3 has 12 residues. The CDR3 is CASSEPTGELFF. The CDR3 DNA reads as TGTGCCAGCAGTGAACCCACCGGGGAGCTGTTTTTT.

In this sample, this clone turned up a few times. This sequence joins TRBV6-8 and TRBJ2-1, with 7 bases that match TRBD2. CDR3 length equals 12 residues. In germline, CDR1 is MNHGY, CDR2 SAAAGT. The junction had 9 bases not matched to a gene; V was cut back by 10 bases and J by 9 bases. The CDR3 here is CATSGIWGEQFF. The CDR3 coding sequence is TGTGCCACCAGCGGGATCTGGGGTGAGCAGTTCTTC.

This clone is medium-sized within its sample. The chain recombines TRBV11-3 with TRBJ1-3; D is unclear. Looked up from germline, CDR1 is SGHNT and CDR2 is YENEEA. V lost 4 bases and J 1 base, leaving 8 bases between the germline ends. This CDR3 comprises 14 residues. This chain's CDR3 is CASSSDASGNTIYF. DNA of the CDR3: TGTGCCAGCAGCTCCGACGCGTCTGGAAACACCATATATTTT.

Here the CDR3 DNA reads TGTGCCAGTAGTCCTAGGACAGCCCGAAACACTGAAGCTTTCTTT. This translates into CASSPRTARNTEAFF. This chain uses TRBV19 with TRBJ1-1; possible D gene TRBD1, 6 bases. The CDR3 has 15 residues. Germline V gives CDR1 LNHDA, CDR2 SQIVND (reference sequence). The V gene lost 5 bases and the J gene lost 2 bases, with 15 bases spanning the gap.